Listed here is a single TCR beta chain. These data are taken from a study of T cells in Graves' hyperthyroidism and ophthalmopathy. Template material for amplifying TCR beta CDR3 regions consisted of RNA transcripts. First-round RT-PCR targeting the TCR CDR3 was performed with the HTBI primer set. MiXCR, run by TCRdb on the multiplex PCR reads, gives a single entry per CDR3 protein. The table lists 300,000 or so distinct CDR3 sequences, about 20% of them singletons. Germline V gene lookup returns CDR1 GTSNPN and CDR2 SVGIG (reference sequence). Trimming stripped 1 base from V and 7 bases from J, with 7 bases between. The CDR3 extends over 11 amino acids.

This receptor was taken from a woman in her forties or fifties with Graves' hyperthyroidism. The J gene is TRBJ1-2, the V gene TRBV30; a weak D match, TRBD1 (5 bases). Sequences were obtained from blood. The CDR3 loop reads CAWSEQVGYTF. Here the CDR3 DNA reads TGTGCCTGGAGTGAACAGGTTGGCTACACCTTC.